One and the same sample provided the 12 T cell receptor beta chains below, sequenced in a study of shared clonotypes between healthy human individuals (TCRdb year 2020). CD8 naive samples were CD45RO-negative cells positively selected for CCR7, giving a CD45RA+CCR7+ population that excluded TemRA cells. Receptor amplification or capture employed the immunoSEQ multiplex PCR assay. The table comes from immuneACCESS by way of TCRdb, which keeps in-frame sequences with V and J called. Part of the clones is missing from these tables; in studies checked, under half for an unresolved V gene and the rest for unknown reasons. A total of around 2.1 million clones appear in this sample, around 93% of them only once. Under 2% of the sample is held by the ten biggest clonotypes. Sequencing was carried out using naive CD8+ T cells from PBMCs. What the cell subset or site label conveys for this sample: CD45RA+CCR7+. The receptors come from a young man in good health. Some clones in this sample may be carry-over from other donors' samples.

V usage is TRBV27 and J usage is TRBJ2-6, with D possibly TRBD2 on 6 matching bases. Germline V gene sequence: CDR1 MNHEY, CDR2 SMNVEV (reference sequence). There are 18 residues in the CDR3. Trimming cost V 3 bases and J 2 bases, with 17 bases left between them. The CDR3 coding sequence is TGTGCCAGCAGTTTGGGCGGAGGGTACTTAGCTGGGGCCAACGTCCTGACTTTC. Amino acid sequence: CASSLGGGYLAGANVLTF.

The chain combines TRBV19 with TRBJ2-1, with a tentative D call TRBD2 (5 bases). Germline V gives CDR1 LNHDA, CDR2 SQIVND (reference sequence). The CDR3 covers 14 residues. V gave up 9 bases and J gave up 1 base, with 13 bases separating them. The CDR3, as DNA: TGTGCCAGCGCCCTCCCGGGGTCCTACAATGAGCAGTTCTTC. Its translation is CASALPGSYNEQFF. The whole variable domain, filled in from reference TRBV19 and TRBJ2-1, reads DGGITQSPKYLFRKEGQNVTLSCEQNLNHDAMYWYRQDPGQGLRLIYYSQIVNDFQKGDIAEGYSVSREKKESFPLTVTSAQKNPTAFYLCASALPGSYNEQFFGPGTRLTVL.

The CDR3: CASSLELVEEQYF. The CDR3 DNA reads as TGTGCCAGCAGCTTAGAGCTCGTTGAGGAGCAGTACTTC. V usage is TRBV7-8 and J usage is TRBJ2-7; D unclear. The CDR3 runs 13 residues. V dropped 1 base and J dropped 7 bases, with 11 bases sitting between them. Germline assignment: CDR1 SGHVS and CDR2 FQNEAQ. Supplemented by reference TRBV7-8 and TRBJ2-7, the full variable domain reads GAGVSQSPRYKVAKRGQDVALRCDPISGHVSLFWYQQALGQGPEFLTYFQNEAQLDKSGLPSDRFFAERPEGSVSTLKIQRTQQEDSAVYLCASSLELVEEQYFGPGTRLTVT.

This clone was seen once. This chain uses TRBV6-4 with TRBJ2-2; D gene uncertain. The CDR3 runs 14 residues. Germline V lookup: CDR1 MRHNA, CDR2 SNTAGT. Trimming left V 4 bases short and J 6 bases short, with 12 bases between. The CDR3 here is CASSVNIRAGELFF. The DNA for the CDR3 is TGTGCCAGCAGTGTCAATATAAGGGCCGGGGAGCTGTTTTTT.

The chain has TRBV7-8 and TRBJ1-1; D is ambiguous. V lost 3 bases and J lost 2, with 10 bases in between. Germline V gene lookup returns CDR1 SGHVS and CDR2 FQNEAQ. The CDR3 covers 14 residues. The CDR3 protein is CASSFFPRNTEAFF. The CDR3 DNA sequence: TGTGCCAGCAGCTTTTTCCCAAGAAACACTGAAGCTTTCTTT.

This chain uses TRBV25-1 with TRBJ2-2, with 11 bases fitting TRBD2. The CDR3 spans 16 residues. Germline V gene data show CDR1 as MGHDK and CDR2 as SYGVNS. Losses at the gene ends were 4 bases for V and 2 bases for J; bases not matched to a gene: 3. CDR3 DNA: TGTGCCAGCAGTGGTAGCGGGAGGGCCAACACCGGGGAGCTGTTTTTT. Protein product: CASSGSGRANTGELFF.

The V and J genes are TRBV9 and TRBJ2-1; 11 nucleotides agree with TRBD2. The CDR3 has 17 residues. With 4 bases clipped from V and 5 bases from J, the junction kept 11 bases outside the gene matches. CDR1 SGDLS and CDR2 YYNGEE come from the germline V gene. In DNA form, the CDR3 reads TGTGCCAGCAGCCCCCAGAAGGGGACTAGCGGAAACAATGAGCAGTTCTTC. Translating it yields CASSPQKGTSGNNEQFF.

The chain is built from TRBV18 and TRBJ1-5, with 9 bases lining up with TRBD1. The CDR3 runs 17 residues. The trim removed 2 bases at V and 6 bases at J, leaving 11 bases unmatched. Germline V gene lookup returns CDR1 KGHSH and CDR2 LQKENI. DNA for the CDR3: TGTGCCAGCTCACCAGCCGGGACAGGGACGTCTCGTCAGCCCCAGCATTTT. It is translated as CASSPAGTGTSRQPQHF.

This clone has just a few counts. The CDR3 nucleotides are TGTGCCAGTAGTATCGATGAGGGGAGCAATCAGCCCCAGCATTTT. It encodes CASSIDEGSNQPQHF. V is TRBV19 and J is TRBJ1-5; possibly TRBD1 for D (5 bases). The CDR3 runs to 15 residues. Germline lookup yields CDR1 LNHDA and CDR2 SQIVND (reference sequence). V lost 3 bases and J 1 base, leaving 10 bases between the germline ends.

The DNA for the CDR3 is TGTGCCAGCAGCCGGACCGGGACTAGTAACGAGCAGTACTTC. It yields the protein CASSRTGTSNEQYF. The rearrangement joins TRBV7-9 to TRBJ2-7; 8 bases line up with TRBD2. Looked up from germline, CDR1 is SEHNR and CDR2 is FQNEAQ (reference sequence). This CDR3 contains 14 residues. V lost 5 bases and J lost 5; bases outside the gene matches: 8.

The chain is built from TRBV25-1 and TRBJ2-5; D may be TRBD1 (6 bases). CDR3 length: 14 residues. The germline gives CDR1 MGHDK, CDR2 SYGVNS. Trimming shortened V by 4 bases and J by 4 bases, and 13 bases separated the two germline ends. The CDR3 region is CASSGPGVLETQYF. Here the CDR3 DNA reads TGTGCCAGCAGTGGCCCAGGGGTATTAGAGACCCAGTACTTC.

This chain links TRBV5-6 with TRBJ2-4; D remains unclear. Trimming removed 0 bases from V and 13 bases from J, with 11 bases in between. The CDR3 has 12 amino acids. The germline CDR1 and CDR2 sequences are SGHDT and YYEEEE. In DNA, the CDR3 is TGTGCCAGCAGCTTGGGTGGCGGTCCCCAGTACTTC. Its protein is CASSLGGGPQYF.